The present TCR beta chain was sequenced within a study of chemoradiotherapy in HPV16-positive cancers. Clones were read by immunoSEQ multiplex PCR, and TCRdb kept only the in-frame ones, dropping some. The table records some 15,000 clones, about 80% of them present only once. In this sample, this clone turned up a few times. Its antigen is not identified. The study, taken as a whole, reports: HPV-specific T cells were functionally defined from only a couple of HPV16-positive patients.

Germline CDR1 and CDR2: LNHDA and SQIVND (reference sequence). Trimming took 5 bases from V and 5 from J; bases not matched to a gene: 5. This CDR3 contains 15 residues. This chain links TRBV19 with TRBJ2-2, with 10 nucleotides matching TRBD1. This sample was obtained from a patient who underwent chemoradiotherapy. The TCR sequence derives from a human donor with HPV-associated anogenital cancer. In DNA form, the CDR3 reads TGTGCCAGTAGTCGGACAGGGGGTAAGACCGGGGAGCTGTTTTTT. It encodes CASSRTGGKTGELFF.